This T cell receptor (beta chain) was sequenced for a study of cytomegalovirus exposure and HLA in healthy donors. CDR3 length: 11 amino acids. The ends were cut back, 2 bases at V and 14 bases at J, with 13 bases in the middle. Germline lookup yields CDR1 SQVTM and CDR2 ANQGSEA. Note on this clone: Its target is unknown.

The study ran its PCR with 60 Vbeta and 13 Jbeta primers. Only in-frame clones appear in the TCRdb table, and some are missing; sequencing was by immunoSEQ multiplex PCR. The profile shows some 130,000 clones, approximately 80% of them singletons. Study findings and constraints: Immune exposure information comprised only CMV serostatus.

This chain uses TRBV29-1 with TRBJ2-1; D unresolved. The sequenced sample was PBMCs. The clonotype was recovered from a woman younger than 35 in good health and CMV-seronegative. The DNA of the CDR3 is TGCAGCGTTGAAAAGACGGCGCAGGAGTTCTTC. This translates into CSVEKTAQEFF.